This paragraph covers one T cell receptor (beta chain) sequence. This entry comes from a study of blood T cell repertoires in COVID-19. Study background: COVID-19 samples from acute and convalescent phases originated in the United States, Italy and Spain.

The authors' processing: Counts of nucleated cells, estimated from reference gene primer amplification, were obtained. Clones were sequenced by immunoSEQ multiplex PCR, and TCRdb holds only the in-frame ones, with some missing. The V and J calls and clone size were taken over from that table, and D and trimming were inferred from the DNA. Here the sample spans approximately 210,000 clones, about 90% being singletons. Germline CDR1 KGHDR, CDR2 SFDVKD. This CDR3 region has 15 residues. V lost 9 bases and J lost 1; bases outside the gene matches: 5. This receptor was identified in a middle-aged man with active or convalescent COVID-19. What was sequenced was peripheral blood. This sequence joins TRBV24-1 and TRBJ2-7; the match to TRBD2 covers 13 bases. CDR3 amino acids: CATRTTSGRSYEQYF. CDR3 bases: TGTGCCACCCGAACGACTAGCGGGAGGTCCTACGAGCAGTACTTC.